The text below deals with one TCR beta chain. The target antigen is unknown. This entry is derived from a study of cytomegalovirus exposure and HLA in healthy donors. Whole-study results and caveats: Earlier findings revealed that most TCR beta V segments proved productive either about 87% or about 30% of the time. Common viral pathogens were later found to be apparently linked to several of the most significant clusters.

In the PCR, 60 Vbeta and 13 Jbeta primers were used. This table comes from immunoSEQ multiplex PCR, and its TCRdb copy is limited to in-frame clones, with some not included. The sample includes about 150,000 clones, 65% to 75% seen only once; the top ten take roughly 4.7%. Unmatched junction bases numbered 6, after V lost 8 bases and J lost 4 bases. Looked up from germline, CDR1 is LNHDA and CDR2 is SQIVND (reference sequence). CDR3 size: 13 residues. The V gene is TRBV19, the J gene TRBJ2-7; 9 positions match TRBD1. This TCR derives from a man aged 55 to 69 in good health and CMV-seronegative. Specimen: PBMCs. The CDR3 here is CASGDRDGYEQYF. The CDR3 DNA follows: TGTGCCAGTGGGGACAGGGATGGGTACGAGCAGTACTTC.